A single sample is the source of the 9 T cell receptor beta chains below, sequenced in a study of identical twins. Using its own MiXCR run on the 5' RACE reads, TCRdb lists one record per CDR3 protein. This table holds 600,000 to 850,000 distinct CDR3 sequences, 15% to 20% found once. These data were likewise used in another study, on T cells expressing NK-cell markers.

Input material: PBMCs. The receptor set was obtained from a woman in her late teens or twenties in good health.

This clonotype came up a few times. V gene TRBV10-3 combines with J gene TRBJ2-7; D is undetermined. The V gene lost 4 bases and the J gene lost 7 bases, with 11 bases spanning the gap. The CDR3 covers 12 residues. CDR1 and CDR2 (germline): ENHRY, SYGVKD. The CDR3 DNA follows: TGTGCCATCAGTGGGGTTCCGAGGGAGCAGTACTTC. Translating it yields CAISGVPREQYF.

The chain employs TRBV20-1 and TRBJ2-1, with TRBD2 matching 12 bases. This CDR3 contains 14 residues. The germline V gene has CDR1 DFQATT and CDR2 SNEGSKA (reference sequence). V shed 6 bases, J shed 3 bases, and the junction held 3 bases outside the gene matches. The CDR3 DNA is TGCAGTGCCCTAGCGGGAGGGAACTACAATGAGCAGTTCTTC. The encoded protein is CSALAGGNYNEQFF.

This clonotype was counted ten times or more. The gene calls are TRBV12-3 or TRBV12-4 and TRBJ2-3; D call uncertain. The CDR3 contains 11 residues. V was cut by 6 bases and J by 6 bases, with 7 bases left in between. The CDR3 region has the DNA TGTGCCAGCAGCGTGCTGGATACGCAGTATTTT. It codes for CASSVLDTQYF.

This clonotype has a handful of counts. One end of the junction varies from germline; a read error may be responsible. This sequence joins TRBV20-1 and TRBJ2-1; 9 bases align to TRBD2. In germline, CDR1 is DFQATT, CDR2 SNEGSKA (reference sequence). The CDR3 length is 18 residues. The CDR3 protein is CSARGLASPSDSYNEQFF. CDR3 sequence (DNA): TGCAGTGCCAGAGGACTAGCGAGCCCATCTGACTCCTACAATGAGCAGTTCTTC.

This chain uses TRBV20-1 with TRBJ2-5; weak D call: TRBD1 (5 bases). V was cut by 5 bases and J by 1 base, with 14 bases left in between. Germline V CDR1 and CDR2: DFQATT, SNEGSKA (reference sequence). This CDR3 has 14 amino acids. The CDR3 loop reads CSASQGASQETQYF. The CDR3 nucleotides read TGCAGTGCTTCCCAAGGGGCCAGCCAAGAGACCCAGTACTTC.

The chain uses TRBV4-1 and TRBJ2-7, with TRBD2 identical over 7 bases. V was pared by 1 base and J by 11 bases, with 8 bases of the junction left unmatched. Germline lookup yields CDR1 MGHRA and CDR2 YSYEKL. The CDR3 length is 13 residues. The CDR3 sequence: CASSQGPGGGKYF. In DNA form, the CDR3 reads TGCGCCAGCAGCCAAGGTCCGGGGGGTGGAAAGTACTTC.

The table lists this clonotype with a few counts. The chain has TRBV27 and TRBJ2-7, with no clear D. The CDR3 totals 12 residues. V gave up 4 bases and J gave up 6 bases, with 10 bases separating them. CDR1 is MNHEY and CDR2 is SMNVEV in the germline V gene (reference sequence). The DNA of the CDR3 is TGTGCCAGCAGTTCCTTACTTCGCGAGCAGTACTTC. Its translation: CASSSLLREQYF.

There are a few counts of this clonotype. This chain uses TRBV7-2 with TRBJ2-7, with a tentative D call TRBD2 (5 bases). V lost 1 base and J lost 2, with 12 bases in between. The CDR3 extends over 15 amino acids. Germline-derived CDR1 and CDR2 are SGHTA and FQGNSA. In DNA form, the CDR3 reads TGTGCCAGCAGCTTAGACGTCACTAGAACCTACGAGCAGTACTTC. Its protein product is CASSLDVTRTYEQYF.

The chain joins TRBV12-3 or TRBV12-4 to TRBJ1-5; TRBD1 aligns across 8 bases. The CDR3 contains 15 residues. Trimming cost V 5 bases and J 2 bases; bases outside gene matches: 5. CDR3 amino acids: CASSNTGGRNQPQHF. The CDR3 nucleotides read TGTGCCAGCAGTAACACAGGGGGTCGCAATCAGCCCCAGCATTTT.